Sequencing of this T cell receptor (beta chain) was carried out in a study of blood T cell repertoires in COVID-19. The V gene's germline CDR1 is SGDLS and CDR2 YYNGEE. CDR3 size: 18 residues. V was clipped by 3 bases and J by 2 bases; unmatched bases: 17. Under the authors' procedure: Reference gene primer amplification gave estimated nucleated cell counts. Measured with immunoSEQ multiplex PCR; TCRdb has only the in-frame clones, and not every one. V and J calls and clone size follow that table, whereas D and trimming were derived from the DNA. The table shows around 200,000 clones, with 80% to 90% occurring only once.

The V gene is TRBV9, the J gene TRBJ2-7, with 7 bases that match TRBD2. The receptor was isolated from a man between 60 and 70 years old who had recovered from COVID-19. Specimen: peripheral blood. The CDR3 here is CASSDPLSPGGGTYEQYF. In nucleotides, the CDR3 is TGTGCCAGCAGCGACCCCCTCTCCCCGGGGGGAGGAACCTACGAGCAGTACTTC.